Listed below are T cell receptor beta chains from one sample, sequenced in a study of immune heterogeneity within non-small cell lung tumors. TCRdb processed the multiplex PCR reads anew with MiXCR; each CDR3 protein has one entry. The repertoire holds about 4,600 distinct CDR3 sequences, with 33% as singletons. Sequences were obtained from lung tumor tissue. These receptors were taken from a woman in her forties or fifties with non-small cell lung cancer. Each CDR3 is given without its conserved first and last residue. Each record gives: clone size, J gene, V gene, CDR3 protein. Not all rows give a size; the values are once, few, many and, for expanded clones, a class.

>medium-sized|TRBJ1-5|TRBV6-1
ASTIGGQGNQPQH
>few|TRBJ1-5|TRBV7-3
ASSFDINQPQH
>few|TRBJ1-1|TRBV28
ASSLSGLDTEAF
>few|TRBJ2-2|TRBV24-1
ATSDLNKNTGELF
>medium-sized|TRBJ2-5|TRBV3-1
ASSPTRTVGETQY
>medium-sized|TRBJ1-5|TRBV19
ASSMDRGGGQPQH
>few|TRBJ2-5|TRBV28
ASSPRTGRLFETQY
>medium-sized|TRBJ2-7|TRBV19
ASSSQGQGLHYEQY
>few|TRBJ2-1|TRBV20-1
SASLLWIANSYNEQF
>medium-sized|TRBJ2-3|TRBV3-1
ASSQGGDTQY
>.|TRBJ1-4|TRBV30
DWSAGGGKLV
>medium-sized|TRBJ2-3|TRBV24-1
ATSDSVTDTQY
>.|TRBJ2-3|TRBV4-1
ASSQELRGRASTDTQY
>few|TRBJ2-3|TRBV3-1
ASSRLEAGGGTDTQY
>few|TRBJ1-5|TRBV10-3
AIGTGDSNQPQH
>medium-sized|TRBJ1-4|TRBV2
ASSQDGSTNEKLF
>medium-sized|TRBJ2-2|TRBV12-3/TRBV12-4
ASSGKSGTSGRRLF
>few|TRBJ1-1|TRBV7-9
ASSPGQGNTEAF
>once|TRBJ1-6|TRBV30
AWSPGSVPLH
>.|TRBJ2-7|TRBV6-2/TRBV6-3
ATGTGALSSYEQY
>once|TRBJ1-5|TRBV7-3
ASSSRTAVNQPQH
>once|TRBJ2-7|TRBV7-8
ASSYREAEAYEQY
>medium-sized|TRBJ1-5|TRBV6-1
ASSFGVGLYAHQPQH
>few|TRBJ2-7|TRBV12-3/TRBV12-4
ASSLGWGGTTYEQY
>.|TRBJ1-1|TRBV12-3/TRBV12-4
ASSLGGNTEAF